This T cell receptor (beta chain) emerged from a study of T-cell memory formation after mild COVID-19. General observations from the study: Some responding clones appeared in pre-infection memory, suggesting cross-reactive memory joined. A balance of CD4 and CD8 characterized clones contracting day 15 to 85, whereas later expanders leaned CD4+.

TCRdb used MiXCR to reprocess the 5' RACE reads, holding one entry per CDR3 protein. The repertoire includes roughly 600,000 distinct CDR3 sequences, about a sixth of them detected once, and about 11% sits in the top ten. This clonotype was counted between two and nine times. Its specificity is not known. The clonotype comes from an adult woman who had mild COVID-19 (a few samples of this study predate the infection). Cell type and time point are not known. Sample: PBMCs or a T cell subset sorted from them (not recorded which).

The CDR3 here is CASSLGGASGVYNEQFF. As DNA, the CDR3 is TGTGCCAGCAGCTTAGGTGGGGCTAGTGGAGTTTACAATGAGCAGTTCTTC. This chain joins TRBV7-9 and TRBJ2-1; TRBD1 is a possible D gene (5 bases). Germline V gene sequence: CDR1 SEHNR, CDR2 FQNEAQ (reference sequence). Trimming pared 1 base from V and 4 bases from J, leaving 17 bases between. The CDR3 covers 17 residues.